Following are 21 T cell receptor beta chains from one sample sequenced in a study of shared T cell receptors in the human thymus. Some clones are missing from TCRdb's copy, which holds only in-frame ones; the method was immunoSEQ multiplex PCR. In the table there are roughly 500,000 clones, roughly 74% of which are singletons. In addition, the sample was reused for a study of human thymus T cells.

The sequencing input was thymocytes. These receptors were collected from a boy in the first two years of life with a congenital heart defect.

This clone showed up just a few times. The rearrangement joins TRBV25-1 to TRBJ1-1; TRBD1 is a possible D gene (6 bases). Germline lookup yields CDR1 MGHDK and CDR2 SYGVNS. V was cut by 4 bases and J by 1 base, with 16 bases left in between. The CDR3 is 16 amino acids. The CDR3 region has the DNA TGTGCCAGCAGTGGAGATATGGGACACACGAACACTGAAGCTTTCTTT. Its translation: CASSGDMGHTNTEAFF.

The rearrangement joins TRBV6-5 to TRBJ1-5; TRBD1 agrees at 9 bases. CDR3 length equals 13 residues. Per germline, CDR1 MNHEY and CDR2 SVGAGI. Trimming cost V 5 bases and J 7 bases; bases outside gene matches: 3. CDR3 bases: TGTGCCAGCAGTCGACAGGGGGAACAGCCCCAGCATTTT. This encodes CASSRQGEQPQHF.

The chain links TRBV15 to TRBJ1-5, with 10 bases that match TRBD1. The CDR3 loop spans 19 amino acids. Germline V gene lookup returns CDR1 LNHNV and CDR2 YYDKDF (reference sequence). Trimming took 0 bases from V and 6 from J; bases not matched to a gene: 14. The CDR3 bases are TGTGCCACCAGCAGAGATGGGACACCCGGGACAGGGGTGGGTCAGCCCCAGCATTTT. This sequence encodes CATSRDGTPGTGVGQPQHF.

The chain has TRBV5-8 and TRBJ1-2, with 8 nucleotides matching TRBD1. The germline V gene has CDR1 SGHTS and CDR2 YDEGEE. CDR3 size: 14 residues. J was trimmed by 4 bases and V by 5 bases; bases with no gene match: 7. The CDR3 DNA is TGTGCCAGCAGTATACAGGGGGGATTCTATGGCTACACCTTC. Protein sequence: CASSIQGGFYGYTF.

V and J are TRBV7-9 and TRBJ1-3; the match to TRBD1 covers 8 bases. The length of the CDR3 is 15 residues. V trimming: 5 bases; J trimming: 4 bases; junction bases outside the gene matches: 7. Germline assignment: CDR1 SEHNR and CDR2 FQNEAQ (reference sequence). Here the CDR3 reads CASSPLTGAGNTIYF. DNA for the CDR3: TGTGCCAGCAGCCCCTTGACAGGGGCGGGAAACACCATATATTTT.

About this clone: Distinct nucleotide sequences in the sample also encode this CDR3. J is TRBJ1-3 and V is TRBV5-4; no definite D call. V lost 2 bases and J 4 bases, leaving 16 bases between the germline ends. This CDR3 has 16 amino acids. CDR1 is SGHNT, CDR2 YYREEE, per germline (reference sequence). The CDR3 loop is CASSFSPRTSGNTIYF. The CDR3 nucleotides are TGTGCCAGCAGCTTTTCCCCAAGGACTTCGGGAAACACCATATATTTT.

V and J are TRBV30 and TRBJ1-1; D perhaps matches TRBD1 (6 bases). CDR3 size: 16 residues. With 4 bases removed from V and 0 bases from J, the gap between germline ends came to 18 bases. Germline loops: CDR1 GTSNPN, CDR2 SVGIG (reference sequence). In DNA form, the CDR3 reads TGTGCCTGGACCACCAGCGGACAGCCCATGAACACTGAAGCTTTCTTT. Translation: CAWTTSGQPMNTEAFF.

The chain is built from TRBV29-1 and TRBJ2-7; possible D gene TRBD2, 6 bases. Germline loops: CDR1 SQVTM, CDR2 ANQGSEA. The CDR3 runs 12 residues. The CDR3 DNA sequence: TGCAGATACAGGCGGGGTTGCCACGAGCAGTACTTC. Translated, it gives CRYRRGCHEQYF.

A single count supports this clone. The rearrangement joins TRBV15 to TRBJ1-1; D gene unclear. V lost 3 bases to trimming and J lost 1 base, with 18 bases between them. Germline CDR1 and CDR2: LNHNV and YYDKDF (reference sequence). The CDR3 has 17 amino acids. The CDR3 bases are TGTGCCACCAGCAGGACTACCCCTCCTGAGGGGAACACTGAAGCTTTCTTT. Protein: CATSRTTPPEGNTEAFF.

The chain links TRBV4-2 to TRBJ1-4; D unresolved. The CDR3 is 15 amino acids. Germline V gene lookup returns CDR1 LGHNA and CDR2 YNFKEQ. Trimming cost V 7 bases and J 1 base, with 13 bases left between them. The CDR3 here is CASKNGCGTNEKLFF. In DNA, the CDR3 is TGTGCCAGCAAAAATGGGTGCGGAACTAATGAAAAACTGTTTTTT.

The rearrangement joins TRBV5-1 to TRBJ2-5; 12 bases map to TRBD2. The tail of the sequence fits TRBJ2-7 better, so the J call may be wrong. This CDR3 comprises 18 residues. Germline lookup yields CDR1 SGHRS and CDR2 YFSETQ. Written as DNA, the CDR3 is TGCGCCAGCAGCTTAGGGCTAGCGGGAGGGCCCTCTTCCTACGAGCAGTACTTC. This translates into CASSLGLAGGPSSYEQYF.

Here the CDR3 DNA reads TGTGCCATCAGTGAGACAGGGGTTAACACTGAAGCTTTCTTT. It yields the protein CAISETGVNTEAFF. The genes are TRBV10-3 and TRBJ1-1, with 7 bases that match TRBD1. This CDR3 contains 14 residues. V was clipped by 2 bases and J by 2 bases; unmatched bases: 2. In germline, CDR1 is ENHRY, CDR2 SYGVKD.

The rearrangement links TRBV15 to TRBJ2-2; 13 bases agree with TRBD2. CDR3 size: 19 residues. Germline lookup yields CDR1 LNHNV and CDR2 YYDKDF (reference sequence). The V segment lost 1 base and the J segment 4 bases; nucleotides outside the gene matches: 9. The DNA for the CDR3 is TGTGCCACCAGCAGAGGGGGACTAGCGGGAAAGGGGGGCACCGGGGAGCTGTTTTTT. Amino acids: CATSRGGLAGKGGTGELFF.

V is TRBV28 and J is TRBJ2-2; 8 positions match TRBD2. From germline, CDR1 is MDHEN and CDR2 SYDVKM. Trimming took 5 bases from V and 5 from J; bases not matched to a gene: 7. This CDR3 spans 15 amino acids. The CDR3 region is CASSNREGHTGELFF. CDR3 DNA: TGTGCCAGCAGTAATCGGGAGGGCCATACCGGGGAGCTGTTTTTT.

This chain joins TRBV12-1 and TRBJ2-6; TRBD1 is the table's D call, not checked against the DNA. TRBV12-1 has pseudogene status. The CDR3 covers 16 residues. The CDR3 loop is CARATGRVSGANVLTF. CDR3 coding DNA: TGTGCCAGGGCAACAGGGAGAGTCTCTGGGGCCAACGTCCTGACTTTC.

The V gene is TRBV5-1, the J gene TRBJ2-1; 13 nucleotides line up with TRBD2. The germline gives CDR1 SGHRS, CDR2 YFSETQ. This CDR3 spans 16 amino acids. J gave up 7 bases and V 5 bases, and 9 bases lay outside the gene matches. CDR3 DNA: TGCGCCAGCAGATCCTTGACTAGCGGGAGGTTTAATGAGCAGTTCTTC. Encoded protein: CASRSLTSGRFNEQFF.

The rearrangement joins TRBV6-1 to TRBJ2-5, with 8 bases aligning to TRBD1. V lost 1 base to trimming and J lost 4 bases; unmatched junction nucleotides: 2. The CDR3 runs to 14 residues. Germline V gene data show CDR1 as MNHNS and CDR2 as SASEGT. CDR3 in DNA: TGTGCCAGCAGTGAAGGCAGGGGGCTAGAGACCCAGTACTTC. Its translation is CASSEGRGLETQYF.

The chain recombines TRBV28 with TRBJ2-3; TRBD2 aligns across 8 bases. Germline V gives CDR1 MDHEN, CDR2 SYDVKM. The CDR3 covers 15 residues. The J segment lost 6 bases and the V segment lost 6 bases, leaving 11 bases of the junction unmatched. DNA of the CDR3: TGTGCCAGCAGCTACCCTATTCGGGGGGGGGATACGCAGTATTTT. Its translation: CASSYPIRGGDTQYF. The full variable domain, in which reference TRBV28 and TRBJ2-3 provide the parts outside the CDR3, is DVKVTQSSRYLVKRTGEKVFLECVQDMDHENMFWYRQDPGLGLRLIYFSYDVKMKEKGDIPEGYSVSREKKERFSLILESASTNQTSMYLCASSYPIRGGDTQYFGPGTRLTVL.

This sequence joins TRBV4-1 and TRBJ2-7, with 11 bases lining up with TRBD1. Looked up from germline, CDR1 is MGHRA and CDR2 is YSYEKL. The CDR3 length is 16 residues. Trimming took 1 base from V and 9 from J; bases not matched to a gene: 11. The CDR3: CASSQAQNGTGGLQYF. Here the CDR3 DNA reads TGCGCCAGCAGCCAAGCCCAAAACGGGACAGGGGGATTGCAGTACTTC.

The rearrangement joins TRBV5-6 to TRBJ2-7, with D possibly matching TRBD1 (5 bases). CDR1 and CDR2 (germline): SGHDT, YYEEEE. V dropped 0 bases and J dropped 5 bases, with 15 bases sitting between them. The CDR3 length is 15 residues. CDR3 residues: CASSLGYPARDEQYF. For the CDR3, the DNA is TGTGCCAGCAGCTTGGGTTACCCGGCCAGGGACGAGCAGTACTTC.

This clone was observed a handful of times. The gene calls are TRBV7-2 and TRBJ2-7; 9 nucleotides line up with TRBD2. This CDR3 contains 16 residues. Germline V gene sequence: CDR1 SGHTA, CDR2 FQGNSA. The trim removed 1 base at V and 5 bases at J, leaving 9 bases unmatched. CDR3 DNA sequence: TGTGCCAGCAGCTTAGAGAATAGCGGGAGTGTCAACGAGCAGTACTTC. Its protein product is CASSLENSGSVNEQYF.